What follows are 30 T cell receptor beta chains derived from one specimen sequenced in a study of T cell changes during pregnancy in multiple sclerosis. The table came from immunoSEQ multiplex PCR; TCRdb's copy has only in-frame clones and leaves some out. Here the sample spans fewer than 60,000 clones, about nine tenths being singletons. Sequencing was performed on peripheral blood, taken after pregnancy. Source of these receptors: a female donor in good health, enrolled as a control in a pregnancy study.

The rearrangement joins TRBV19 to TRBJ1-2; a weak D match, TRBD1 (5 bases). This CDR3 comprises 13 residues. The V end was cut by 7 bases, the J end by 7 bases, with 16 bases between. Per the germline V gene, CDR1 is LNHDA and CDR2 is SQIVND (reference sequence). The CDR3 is CASKARAAFGYTF. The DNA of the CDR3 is TGTGCCAGTAAGGCCAGGGCCGCTTTTGGCTACACCTTC.

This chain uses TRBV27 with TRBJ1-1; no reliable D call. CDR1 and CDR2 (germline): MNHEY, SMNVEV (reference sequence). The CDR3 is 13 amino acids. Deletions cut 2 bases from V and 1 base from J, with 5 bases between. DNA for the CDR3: TGTGCCAGCAGTTTAAGAGGGAACACTGAAGCTTTCTTT. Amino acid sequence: CASSLRGNTEAFF.

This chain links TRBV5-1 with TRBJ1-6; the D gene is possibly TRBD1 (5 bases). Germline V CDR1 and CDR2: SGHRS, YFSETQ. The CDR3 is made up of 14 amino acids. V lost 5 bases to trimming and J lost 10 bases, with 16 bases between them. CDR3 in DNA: TGCGCCAGCAGTTCCTCCAGGGCCGAATCACCCCTCCACTTT. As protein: CASSSSRAESPLHF.

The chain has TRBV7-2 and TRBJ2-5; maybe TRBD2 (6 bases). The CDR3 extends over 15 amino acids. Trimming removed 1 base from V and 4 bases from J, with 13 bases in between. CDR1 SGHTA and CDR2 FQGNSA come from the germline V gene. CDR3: CASSLEANGGETQYF. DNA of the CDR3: TGTGCCAGCAGCTTAGAAGCGAACGGGGGAGAGACCCAGTACTTC.

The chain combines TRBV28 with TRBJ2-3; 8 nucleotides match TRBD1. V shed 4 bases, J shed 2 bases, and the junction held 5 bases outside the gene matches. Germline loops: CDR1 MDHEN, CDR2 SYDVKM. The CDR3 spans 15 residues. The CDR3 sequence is CASSSSGQDTDTQYF. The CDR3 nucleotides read TGTGCCAGCAGTTCCTCGGGACAGGACACAGATACGCAGTATTTT.

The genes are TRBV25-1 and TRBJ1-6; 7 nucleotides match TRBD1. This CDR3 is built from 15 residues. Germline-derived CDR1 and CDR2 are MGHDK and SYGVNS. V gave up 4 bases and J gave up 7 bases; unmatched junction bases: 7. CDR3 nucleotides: TGTGCCAGCAGTGGCCGGACAGGACCAAATTCACCCCTCCACTTT. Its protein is CASSGRTGPNSPLHF.

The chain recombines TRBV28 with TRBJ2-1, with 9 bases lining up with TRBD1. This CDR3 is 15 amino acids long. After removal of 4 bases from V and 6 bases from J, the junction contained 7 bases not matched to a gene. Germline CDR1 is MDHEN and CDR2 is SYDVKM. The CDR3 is CASSSPGTGTNEQFF. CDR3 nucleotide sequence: TGTGCCAGCAGTTCCCCCGGGACAGGGACCAATGAGCAGTTCTTC.

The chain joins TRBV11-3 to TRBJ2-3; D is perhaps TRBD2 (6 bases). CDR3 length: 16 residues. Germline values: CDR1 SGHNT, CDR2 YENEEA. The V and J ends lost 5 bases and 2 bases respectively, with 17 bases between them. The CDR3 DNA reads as TGTGCCAGCAGCCTACGGACTGGAGGGAACACAGATACGCAGTATTTT. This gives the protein CASSLRTGGNTDTQYF.

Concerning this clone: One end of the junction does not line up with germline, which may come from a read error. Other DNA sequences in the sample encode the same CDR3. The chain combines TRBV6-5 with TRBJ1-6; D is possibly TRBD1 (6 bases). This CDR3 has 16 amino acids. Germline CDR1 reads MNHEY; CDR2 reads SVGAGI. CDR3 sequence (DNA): TGTGCCAGCAGTTACTCGAGATTGGCAGGGGTTTCACCCCTTCACTTT. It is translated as CASSYSRLAGVSPLHF.

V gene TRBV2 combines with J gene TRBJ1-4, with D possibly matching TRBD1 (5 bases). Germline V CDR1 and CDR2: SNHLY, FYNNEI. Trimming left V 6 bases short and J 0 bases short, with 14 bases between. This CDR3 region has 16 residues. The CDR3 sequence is CASSEGTLATNEKLFF. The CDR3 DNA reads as TGTGCCAGCAGCGAGGGGACTCTTGCAACTAATGAAAAACTGTTTTTT.

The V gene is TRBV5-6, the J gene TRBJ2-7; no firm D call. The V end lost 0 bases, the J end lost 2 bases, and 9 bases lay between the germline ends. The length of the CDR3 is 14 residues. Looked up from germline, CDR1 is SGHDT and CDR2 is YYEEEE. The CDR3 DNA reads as TGTGCCAGCAGCTTGGGCAGGTTTACCTACGAGCAGTACTTC. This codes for CASSLGRFTYEQYF.

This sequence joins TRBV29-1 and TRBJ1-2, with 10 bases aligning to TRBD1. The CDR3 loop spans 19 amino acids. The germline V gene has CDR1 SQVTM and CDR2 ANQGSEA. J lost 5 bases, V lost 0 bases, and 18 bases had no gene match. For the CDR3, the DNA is TGCAGCGTTGAAGAGGTTTGGAATGAGGACAGGGGGAAATTGTATGGCTACACCTTC. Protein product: CSVEEVWNEDRGKLYGYTF.

CDR3 sequence reads: CASSPLAGATGELFF. The CDR3 bases are TGTGCCAGCTCACCTCTAGCGGGAGCAACCGGGGAGCTGTTTTTT. The genes are TRBV18 and TRBJ2-2, with 10 nucleotides matching TRBD2. The germline gives CDR1 KGHSH, CDR2 LQKENI. CDR3 size: 15 residues. V trimming: 3 bases; J trimming: 5 bases; junction bases outside the gene matches: 3. The entire variable domain, with the rest obtained from reference TRBV18 and TRBJ2-2, is as follows: NAGVMQNPRHLVRRRGQEARLRCSPMKGHSHVYWYRQLPEEGLKFMVYLQKENIIDESGMPKERFSAEFPKEGPSILRIQQVVRGDSAAYFCASSPLAGATGELFFGEGSRLTVL.

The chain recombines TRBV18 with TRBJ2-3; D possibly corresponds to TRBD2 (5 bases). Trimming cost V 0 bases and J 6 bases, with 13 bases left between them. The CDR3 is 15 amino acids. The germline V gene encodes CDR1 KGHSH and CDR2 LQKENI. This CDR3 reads CASSPPRAQRDTQYF. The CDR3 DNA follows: TGTGCCAGCTCACCACCGAGGGCCCAACGTGATACGCAGTATTTT.

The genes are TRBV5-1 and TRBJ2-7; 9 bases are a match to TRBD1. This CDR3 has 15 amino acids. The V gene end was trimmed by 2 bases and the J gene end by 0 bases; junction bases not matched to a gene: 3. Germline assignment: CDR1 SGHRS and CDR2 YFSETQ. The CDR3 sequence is CASSLQGAPSYEQYF. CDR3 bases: TGCGCCAGCAGCTTACAGGGGGCCCCCTCCTACGAGCAGTACTTC.

As DNA, the CDR3 is TGTGCCAGCAGCTACACGAAGGGGACAGGGGCAAATCAGCCCCAGCATTTT. Its translation is CASSYTKGTGANQPQHF. The rearrangement uses TRBV7-9 and TRBJ1-5; 10 bases line up with TRBD1. CDR1 is SEHNR and CDR2 is FQNEAQ in the germline V gene (reference sequence). The junction had 10 bases not matched to a gene; V was cut back by 4 bases and J by 4 bases. CDR3 length: 17 residues. Filled out from reference TRBV7-9 and TRBJ1-5, the complete variable domain reads DTGVSQNPRHKITKRGQNVTFRCDPISEHNRLYWYRQTLGQGPEFLTYFQNEAQLEKSRLLSDRFSAERPKGSFSTLEIQRTEQGDSAMYLCASSYTKGTGANQPQHFGDGTRLSIL.

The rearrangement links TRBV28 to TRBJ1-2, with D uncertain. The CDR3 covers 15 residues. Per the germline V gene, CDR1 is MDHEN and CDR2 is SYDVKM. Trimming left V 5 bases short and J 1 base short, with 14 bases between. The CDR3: CASSRPGRLNYGYTF. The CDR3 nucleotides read TGTGCCAGCAGTCGACCGGGGAGGCTTAACTATGGCTACACCTTC.

The CDR3 DNA sequence: TGTGCCAGCACCCTGACAGGGGGCGCTAGGGGCTACACCTTC. Encoded protein: CASTLTGGARGYTF. The V call is TRBV28, the J call TRBJ1-2, with TRBD1 matching over 10 bases. The CDR3 runs 14 residues. V gave up 7 bases and J gave up 8 bases; unmatched junction bases: 10. The V gene's germline CDR1 is MDHEN and CDR2 SYDVKM.

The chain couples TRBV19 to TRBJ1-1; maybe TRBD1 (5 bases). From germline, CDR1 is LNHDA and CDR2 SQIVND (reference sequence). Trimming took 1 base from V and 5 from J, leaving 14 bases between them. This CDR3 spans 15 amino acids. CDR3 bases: TGTGCCAGTAGTATAGGCGGAGGGGCCGGGACTGAAGCTTTCTTT. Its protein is CASSIGGGAGTEAFF.

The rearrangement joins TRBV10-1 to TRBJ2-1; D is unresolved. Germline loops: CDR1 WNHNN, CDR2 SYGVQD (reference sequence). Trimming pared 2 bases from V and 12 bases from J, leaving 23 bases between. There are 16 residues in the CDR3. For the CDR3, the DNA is TGCGCCAGCAGTGAGGTCGCAGACTTCCTTACTTTGGGGCAGTTCTTC. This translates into CASSEVADFLTLGQFF.

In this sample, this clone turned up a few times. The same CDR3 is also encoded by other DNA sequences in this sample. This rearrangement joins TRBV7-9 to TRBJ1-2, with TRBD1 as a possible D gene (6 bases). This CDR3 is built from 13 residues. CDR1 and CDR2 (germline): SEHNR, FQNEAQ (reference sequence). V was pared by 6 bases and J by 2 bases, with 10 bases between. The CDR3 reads CASSGQLNYGYTF. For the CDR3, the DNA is TGTGCCAGCAGTGGACAGTTGAACTATGGCTACACCTTC.

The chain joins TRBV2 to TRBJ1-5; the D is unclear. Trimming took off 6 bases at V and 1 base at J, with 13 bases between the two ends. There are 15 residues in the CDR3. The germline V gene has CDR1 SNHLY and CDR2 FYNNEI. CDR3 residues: CASSRRVGSNQPQHF. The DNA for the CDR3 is TGTGCCAGCAGCCGGAGGGTGGGGAGCAATCAGCCCCAGCATTTT.

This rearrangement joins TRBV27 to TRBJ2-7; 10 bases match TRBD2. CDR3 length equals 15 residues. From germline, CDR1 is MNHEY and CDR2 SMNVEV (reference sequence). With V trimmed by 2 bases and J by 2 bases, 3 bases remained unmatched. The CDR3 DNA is TGTGCCAGCAGTTTACCCGGACTAGCGGCCTACGAGCAGTACTTC. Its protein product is CASSLPGLAAYEQYF.

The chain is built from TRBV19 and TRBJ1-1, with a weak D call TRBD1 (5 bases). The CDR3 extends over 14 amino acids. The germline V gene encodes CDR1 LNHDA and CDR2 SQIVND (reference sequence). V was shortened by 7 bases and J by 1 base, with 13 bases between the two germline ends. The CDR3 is CASMRSRENTEAFF. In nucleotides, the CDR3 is TGTGCCAGTATGAGGTCCAGGGAGAACACTGAAGCTTTCTTT.

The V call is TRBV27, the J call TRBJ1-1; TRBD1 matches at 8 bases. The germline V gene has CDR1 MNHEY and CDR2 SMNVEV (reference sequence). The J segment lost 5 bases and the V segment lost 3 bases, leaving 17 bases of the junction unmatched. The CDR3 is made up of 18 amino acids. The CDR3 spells CASSFQGRGLGFMTEAFF. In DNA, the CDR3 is TGTGCCAGCAGTTTCCAGGGCAGGGGGCTTGGTTTTATGACTGAAGCTTTCTTT.

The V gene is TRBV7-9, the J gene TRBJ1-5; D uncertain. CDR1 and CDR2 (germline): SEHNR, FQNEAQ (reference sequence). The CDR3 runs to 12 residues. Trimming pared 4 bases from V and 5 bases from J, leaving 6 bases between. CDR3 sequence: CASSYHDQPQHF. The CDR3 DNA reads TGTGCCAGCAGCTATCATGATCAGCCCCAGCATTTT.

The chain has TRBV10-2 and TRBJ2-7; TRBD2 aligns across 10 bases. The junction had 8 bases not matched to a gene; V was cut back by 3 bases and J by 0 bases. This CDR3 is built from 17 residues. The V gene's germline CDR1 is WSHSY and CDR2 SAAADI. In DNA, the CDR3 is TGCGCCAGCAGTGAAGGCCGGGGACTAGCGTTCTCCTACGAGCAGTACTTC. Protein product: CASSEGRGLAFSYEQYF.

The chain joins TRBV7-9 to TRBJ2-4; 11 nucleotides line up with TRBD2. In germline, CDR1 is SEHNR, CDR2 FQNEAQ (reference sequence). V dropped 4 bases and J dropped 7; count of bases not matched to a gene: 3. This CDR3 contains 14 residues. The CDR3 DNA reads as TGTGCCAGCAGCTCCACTAGCGGGAGTAACATTCAGTACTTC. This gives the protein CASSSTSGSNIQYF. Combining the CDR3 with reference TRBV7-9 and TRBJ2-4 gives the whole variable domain DTGVSQNPRHKITKRGQNVTFRCDPISEHNRLYWYRQTLGQGPEFLTYFQNEAQLEKSRLLSDRFSAERPKGSFSTLEIQRTEQGDSAMYLCASSSTSGSNIQYFGAGTRLSVL.

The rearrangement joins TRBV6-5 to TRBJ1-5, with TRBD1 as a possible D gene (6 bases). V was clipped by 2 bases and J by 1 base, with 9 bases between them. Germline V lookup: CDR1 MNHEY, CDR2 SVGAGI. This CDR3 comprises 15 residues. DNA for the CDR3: TGTGCCAGCAGTTACCGAGGGGGAAGCAATCAGCCCCAGCATTTT. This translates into CASSYRGGSNQPQHF.

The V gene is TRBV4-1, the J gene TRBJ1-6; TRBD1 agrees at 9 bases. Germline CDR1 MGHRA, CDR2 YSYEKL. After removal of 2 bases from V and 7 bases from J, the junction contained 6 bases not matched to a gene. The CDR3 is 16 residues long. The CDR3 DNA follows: TGCGCCAGCAGCCAACACCCGACAGGGGGGAATTCACCCCTCCACTTT. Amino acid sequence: CASSQHPTGGNSPLHF.